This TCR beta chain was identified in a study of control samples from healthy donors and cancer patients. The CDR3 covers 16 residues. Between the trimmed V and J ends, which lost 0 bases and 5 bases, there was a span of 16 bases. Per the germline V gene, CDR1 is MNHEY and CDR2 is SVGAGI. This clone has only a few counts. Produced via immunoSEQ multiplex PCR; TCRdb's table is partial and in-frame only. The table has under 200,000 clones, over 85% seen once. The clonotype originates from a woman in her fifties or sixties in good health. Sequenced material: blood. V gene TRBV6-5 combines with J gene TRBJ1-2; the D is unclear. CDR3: CASSYSRTVTFYGYTF. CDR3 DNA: TGTGCCAGCAGTTACTCTCGGACGGTAACATTTTATGGCTACACCTTC.